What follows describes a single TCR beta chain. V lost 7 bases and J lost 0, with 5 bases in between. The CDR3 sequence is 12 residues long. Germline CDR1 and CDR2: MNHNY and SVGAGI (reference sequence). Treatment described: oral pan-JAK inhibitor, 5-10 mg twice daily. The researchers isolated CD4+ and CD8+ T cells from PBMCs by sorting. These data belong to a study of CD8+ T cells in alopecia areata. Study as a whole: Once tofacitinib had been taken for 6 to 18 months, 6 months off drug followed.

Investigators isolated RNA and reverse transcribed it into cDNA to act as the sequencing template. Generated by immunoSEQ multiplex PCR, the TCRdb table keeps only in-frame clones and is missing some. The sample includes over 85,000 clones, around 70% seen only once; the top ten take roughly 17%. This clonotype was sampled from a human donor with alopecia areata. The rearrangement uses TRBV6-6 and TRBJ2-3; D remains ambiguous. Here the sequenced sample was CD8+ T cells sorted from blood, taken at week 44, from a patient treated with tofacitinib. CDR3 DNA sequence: TGTGCCAGCACGGCTAGCACAGATACGCAGTATTTT. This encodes CASTASTDTQYF.